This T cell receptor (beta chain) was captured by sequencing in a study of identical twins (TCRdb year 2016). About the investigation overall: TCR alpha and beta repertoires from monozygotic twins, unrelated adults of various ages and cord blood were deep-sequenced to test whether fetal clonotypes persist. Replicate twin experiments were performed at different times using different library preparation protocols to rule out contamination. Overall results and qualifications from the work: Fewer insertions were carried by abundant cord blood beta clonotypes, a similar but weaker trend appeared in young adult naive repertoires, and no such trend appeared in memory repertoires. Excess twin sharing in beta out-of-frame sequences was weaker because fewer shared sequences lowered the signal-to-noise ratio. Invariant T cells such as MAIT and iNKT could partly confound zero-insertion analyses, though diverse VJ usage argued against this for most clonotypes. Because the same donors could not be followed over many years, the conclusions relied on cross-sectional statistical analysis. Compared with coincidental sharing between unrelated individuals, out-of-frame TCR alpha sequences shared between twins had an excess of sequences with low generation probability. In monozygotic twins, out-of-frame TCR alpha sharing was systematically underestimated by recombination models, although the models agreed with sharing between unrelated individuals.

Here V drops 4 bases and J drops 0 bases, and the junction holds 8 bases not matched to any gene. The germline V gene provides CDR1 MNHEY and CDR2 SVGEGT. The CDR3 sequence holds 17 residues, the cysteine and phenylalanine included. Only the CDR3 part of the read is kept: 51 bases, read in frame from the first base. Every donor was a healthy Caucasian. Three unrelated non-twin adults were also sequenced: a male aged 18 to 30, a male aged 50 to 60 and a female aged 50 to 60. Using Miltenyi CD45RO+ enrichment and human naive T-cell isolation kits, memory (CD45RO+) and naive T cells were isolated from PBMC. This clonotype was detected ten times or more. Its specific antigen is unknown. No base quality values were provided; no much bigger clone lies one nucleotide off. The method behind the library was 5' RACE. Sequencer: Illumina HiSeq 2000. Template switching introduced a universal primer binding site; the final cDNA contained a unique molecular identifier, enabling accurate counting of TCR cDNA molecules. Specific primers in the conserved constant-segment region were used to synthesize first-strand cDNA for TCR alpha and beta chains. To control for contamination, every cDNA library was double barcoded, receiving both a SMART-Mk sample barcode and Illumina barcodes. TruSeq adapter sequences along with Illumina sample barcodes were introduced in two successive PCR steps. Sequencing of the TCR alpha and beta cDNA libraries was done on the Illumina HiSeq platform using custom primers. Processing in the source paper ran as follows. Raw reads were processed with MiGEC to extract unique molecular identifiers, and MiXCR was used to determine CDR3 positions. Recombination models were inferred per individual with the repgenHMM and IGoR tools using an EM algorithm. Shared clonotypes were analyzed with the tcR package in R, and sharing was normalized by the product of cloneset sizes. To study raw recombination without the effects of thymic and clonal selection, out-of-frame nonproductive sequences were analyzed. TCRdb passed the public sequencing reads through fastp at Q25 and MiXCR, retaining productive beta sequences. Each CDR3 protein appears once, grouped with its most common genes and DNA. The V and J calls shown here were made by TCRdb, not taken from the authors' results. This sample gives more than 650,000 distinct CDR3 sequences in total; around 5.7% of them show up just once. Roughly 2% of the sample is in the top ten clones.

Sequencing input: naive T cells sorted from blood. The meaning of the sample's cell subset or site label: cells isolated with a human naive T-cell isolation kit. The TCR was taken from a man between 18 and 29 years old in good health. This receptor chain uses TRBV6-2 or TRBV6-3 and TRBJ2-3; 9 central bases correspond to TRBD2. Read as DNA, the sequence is TGTGCCAGCAGTTTTCCACTAGCGGGTTGGAGCACAGATACGCAGTATTTT. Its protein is CASSFPLAGWSTDTQYF.